This TCR beta chain was observed in a study of chemoradiotherapy in HPV16-positive cancers. Study context: Candidate HPV-specific clones and shared TCR motifs came from two HPV16-positive patients. Notes on the study in general: Candidate HPV-specific clones and E7-related TCR motifs grew in tumor during treatment. HPV-specific T cells were functionally defined from only a couple of HPV16-positive patients.

TCRdb keeps only in-frame clones here, not all; method: immunoSEQ multiplex PCR. The sample shows about 7,400 clones, around three quarters of them seen only once. Trimming took 4 bases from V and 0 from J; bases not matched to a gene: 10. Germline CDR1 SGDLS, CDR2 YYNGEE. This CDR3 region has 18 residues. About this clone: What it recognizes is unknown.

The specimen was taken from a patient who underwent chemoradiotherapy. The chain joins TRBV9 to TRBJ2-3; TRBD2 matches at 11 bases. This TCR came from a human donor with HPV-associated anogenital cancer. The CDR3 here is CASSPYGTSGYSTDTQYF. Here the CDR3 DNA reads TGTGCCAGCAGCCCCTACGGGACTAGCGGTTATAGCACAGATACGCAGTATTTT.